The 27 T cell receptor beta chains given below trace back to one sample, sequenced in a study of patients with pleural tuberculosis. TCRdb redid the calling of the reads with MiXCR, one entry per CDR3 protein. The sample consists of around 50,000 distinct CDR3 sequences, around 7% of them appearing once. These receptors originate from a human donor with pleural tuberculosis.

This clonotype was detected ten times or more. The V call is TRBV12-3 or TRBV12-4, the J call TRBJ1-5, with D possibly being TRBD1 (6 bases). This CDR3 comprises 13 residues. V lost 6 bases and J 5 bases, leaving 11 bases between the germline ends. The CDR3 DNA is TGTGCCAGCAGCCAAAACAGGGATCAGCCCCAGCATTTT. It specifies CASSQNRDQPQHF.

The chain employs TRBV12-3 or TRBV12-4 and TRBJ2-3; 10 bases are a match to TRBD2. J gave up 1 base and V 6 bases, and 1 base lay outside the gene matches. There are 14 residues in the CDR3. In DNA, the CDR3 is TGTGCCAGCAGGGGGACTAGCGGCACAGATACGCAGTATTTT. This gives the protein CASRGTSGTDTQYF.

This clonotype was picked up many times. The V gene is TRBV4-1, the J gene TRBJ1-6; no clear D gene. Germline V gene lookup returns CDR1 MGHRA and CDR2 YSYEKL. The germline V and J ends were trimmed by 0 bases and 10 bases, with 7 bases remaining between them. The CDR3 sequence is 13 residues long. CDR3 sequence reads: CASSQDLRSPLHF. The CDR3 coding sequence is TGCGCCAGCAGCCAAGATCTCCGCTCACCCCTCCACTTT.

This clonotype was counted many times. The chain's CDR3 is CASSQGYQGGNEQFF. DNA for the CDR3: TGCGCCAGCAGCCAAGGATATCAGGGGGGAAATGAGCAGTTCTTC. V gene TRBV4-1 combines with J gene TRBJ2-1; a possible D gene is TRBD1 (7 bases). The CDR3 length is 15 residues. Trimming took off 1 base at V and 7 bases at J, with 14 bases between the two ends. Germline lookup yields CDR1 MGHRA and CDR2 YSYEKL.

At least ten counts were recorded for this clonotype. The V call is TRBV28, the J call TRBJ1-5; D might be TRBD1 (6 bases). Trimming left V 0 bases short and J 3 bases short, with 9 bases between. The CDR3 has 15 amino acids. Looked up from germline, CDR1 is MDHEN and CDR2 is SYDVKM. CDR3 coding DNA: TGTGCCAGCAGTTTATGGGGACAAAACAATCAGCCCCAGCATTTT. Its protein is CASSLWGQNNQPQHF.

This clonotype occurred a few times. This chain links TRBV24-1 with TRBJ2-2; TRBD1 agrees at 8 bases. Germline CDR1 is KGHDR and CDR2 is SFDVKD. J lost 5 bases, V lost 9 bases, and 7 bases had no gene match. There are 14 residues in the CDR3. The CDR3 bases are TGTGCCACCGCACCGGGACAGGAAACCGGGGAGCTGTTTTTT. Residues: CATAPGQETGELFF.

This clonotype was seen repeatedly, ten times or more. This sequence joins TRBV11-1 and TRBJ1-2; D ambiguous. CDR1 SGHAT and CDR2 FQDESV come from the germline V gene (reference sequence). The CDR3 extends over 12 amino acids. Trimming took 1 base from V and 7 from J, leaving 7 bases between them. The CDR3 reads CASSLDSSGYTF. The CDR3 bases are TGTGCCAGCAGCTTAGACTCATCTGGCTACACCTTC.

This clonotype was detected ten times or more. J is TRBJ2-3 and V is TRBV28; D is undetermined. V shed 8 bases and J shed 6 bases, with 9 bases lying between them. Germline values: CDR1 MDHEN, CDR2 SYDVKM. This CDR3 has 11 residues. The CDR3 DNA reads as TGTGCCAGCCAGGAAGTTGATACGCAGTATTTT. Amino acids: CASQEVDTQYF.

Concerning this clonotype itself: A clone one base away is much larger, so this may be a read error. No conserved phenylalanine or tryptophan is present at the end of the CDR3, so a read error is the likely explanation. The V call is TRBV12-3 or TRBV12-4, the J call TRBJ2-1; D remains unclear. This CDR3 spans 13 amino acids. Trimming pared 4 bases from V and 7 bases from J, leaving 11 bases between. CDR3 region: CASSSNPVNEQFL. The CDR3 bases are TGTGCCAGCAGTTCAAACCCAGTAAATGAGCAGTTCCTC.

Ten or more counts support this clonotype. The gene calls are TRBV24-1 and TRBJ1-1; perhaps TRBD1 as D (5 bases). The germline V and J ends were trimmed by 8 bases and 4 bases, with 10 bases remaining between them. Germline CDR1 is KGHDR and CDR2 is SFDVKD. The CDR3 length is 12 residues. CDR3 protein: CATMGGGTEAFF. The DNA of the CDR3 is TGTGCCACCATGGGGGGAGGCACTGAAGCTTTCTTT.

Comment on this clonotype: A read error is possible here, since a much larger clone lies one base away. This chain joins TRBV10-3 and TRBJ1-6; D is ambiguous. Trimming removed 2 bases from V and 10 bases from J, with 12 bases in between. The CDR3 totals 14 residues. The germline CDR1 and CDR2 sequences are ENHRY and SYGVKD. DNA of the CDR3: TGTGCCATCAGTGAGATGGCAGGAGGCTCACCCCTCCACTTT. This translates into CAISEMAGGSPLHF.

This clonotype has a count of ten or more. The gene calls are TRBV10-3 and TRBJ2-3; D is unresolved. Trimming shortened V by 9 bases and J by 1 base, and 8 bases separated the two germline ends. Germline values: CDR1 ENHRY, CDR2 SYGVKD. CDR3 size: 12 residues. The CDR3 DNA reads TGTGCCATGAGGAGCGGCACAGATACGCAGTATTTT. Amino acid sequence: CAMRSGTDTQYF.

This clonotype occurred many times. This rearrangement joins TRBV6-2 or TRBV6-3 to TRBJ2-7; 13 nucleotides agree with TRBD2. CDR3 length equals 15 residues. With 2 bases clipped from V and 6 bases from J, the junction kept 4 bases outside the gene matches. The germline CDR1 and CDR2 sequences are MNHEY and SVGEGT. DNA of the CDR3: TGTGCCAGCAGTTACAGGACTAGCGGGAGTTTCGAGCAGTACTTC. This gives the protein CASSYRTSGSFEQYF.

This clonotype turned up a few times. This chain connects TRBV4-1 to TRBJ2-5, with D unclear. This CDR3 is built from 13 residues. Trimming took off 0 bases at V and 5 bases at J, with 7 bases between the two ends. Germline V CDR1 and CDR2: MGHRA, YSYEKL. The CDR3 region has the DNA TGCGCCAGCAGCCAAGAGTATAGGGAGACCCAGTACTTC. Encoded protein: CASSQEYRETQYF.

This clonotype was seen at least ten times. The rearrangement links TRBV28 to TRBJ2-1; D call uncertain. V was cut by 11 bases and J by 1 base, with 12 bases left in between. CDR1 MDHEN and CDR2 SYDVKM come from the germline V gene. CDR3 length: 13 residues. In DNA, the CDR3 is TGTGCCGCCGCCGGGCAGTCCTACAATGAGCAGTTCTTC. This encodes CAAAGQSYNEQFF.

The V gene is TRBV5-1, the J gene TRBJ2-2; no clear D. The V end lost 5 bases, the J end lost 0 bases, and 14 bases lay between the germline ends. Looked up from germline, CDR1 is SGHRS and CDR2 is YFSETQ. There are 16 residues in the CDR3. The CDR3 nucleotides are TGCGCCAGCAGTCGTATTAGGGTCGCGAACACCGGGGAGCTGTTTTTT. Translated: CASSRIRVANTGELFF. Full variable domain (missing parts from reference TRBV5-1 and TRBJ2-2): KAGVTQTPRYLIKTRGQQVTLSCSPISGHRSVSWYQQTPGQGLQFLFEYFSETQRNKGNFPGRFSGRQFSNSRSEMNVSTLELGDSALYLCASSRIRVANTGELFFGEGSRLTVL.

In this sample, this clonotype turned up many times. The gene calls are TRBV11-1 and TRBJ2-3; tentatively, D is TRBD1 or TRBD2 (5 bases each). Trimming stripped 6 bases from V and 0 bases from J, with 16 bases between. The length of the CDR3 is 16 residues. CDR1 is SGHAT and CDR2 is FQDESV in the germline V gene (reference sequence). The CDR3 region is CASRVQHGASTDTQYF. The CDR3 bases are TGTGCCAGCAGGGTACAGCACGGGGCCAGCACAGATACGCAGTATTTT.

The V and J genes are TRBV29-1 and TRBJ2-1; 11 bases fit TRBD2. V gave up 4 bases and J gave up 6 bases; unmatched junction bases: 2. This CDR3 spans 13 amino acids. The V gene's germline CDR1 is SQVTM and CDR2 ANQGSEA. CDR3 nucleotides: TGCAGCGTTGTTAGCGGGAGGGCCAATGAGCAGTTCTTC. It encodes CSVVSGRANEQFF.

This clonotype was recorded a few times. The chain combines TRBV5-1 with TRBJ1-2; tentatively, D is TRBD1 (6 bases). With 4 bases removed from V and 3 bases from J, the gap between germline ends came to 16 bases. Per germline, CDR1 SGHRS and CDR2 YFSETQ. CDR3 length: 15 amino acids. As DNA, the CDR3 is TGCGCCAGCAGCCAAACAGGGTACGGTGACTATGGCTACACCTTC. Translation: CASSQTGYGDYGYTF. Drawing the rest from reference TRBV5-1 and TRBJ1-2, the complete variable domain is KAGVTQTPRYLIKTRGQQVTLSCSPISGHRSVSWYQQTPGQGLQFLFEYFSETQRNKGNFPGRFSGRQFSNSRSEMNVSTLELGDSALYLCASSQTGYGDYGYTFGSGTRLTVV.

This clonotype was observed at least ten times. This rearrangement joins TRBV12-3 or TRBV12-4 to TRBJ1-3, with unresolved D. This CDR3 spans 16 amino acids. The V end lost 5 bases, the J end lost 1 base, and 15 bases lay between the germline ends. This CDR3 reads CASSSPYRPSGNTIYF. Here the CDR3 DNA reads TGTGCCAGCAGTAGTCCTTACAGACCGTCTGGAAACACCATATATTTT.

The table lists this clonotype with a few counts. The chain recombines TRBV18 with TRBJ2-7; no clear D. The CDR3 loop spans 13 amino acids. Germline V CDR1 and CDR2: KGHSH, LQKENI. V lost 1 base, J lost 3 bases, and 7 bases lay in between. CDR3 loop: CASSPQTFYEQYF. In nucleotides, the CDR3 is TGTGCCAGCTCACCACAAACCTTCTACGAGCAGTACTTC.

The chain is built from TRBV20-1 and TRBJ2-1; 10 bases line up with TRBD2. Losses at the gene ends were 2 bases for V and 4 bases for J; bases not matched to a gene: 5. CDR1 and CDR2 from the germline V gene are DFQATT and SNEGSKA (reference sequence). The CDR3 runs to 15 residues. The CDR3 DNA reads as TGCAGTGCTAGAAGCCCAGCGGGAGGGTACAATGAGCAGTTCTTC. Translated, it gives CSARSPAGGYNEQFF.

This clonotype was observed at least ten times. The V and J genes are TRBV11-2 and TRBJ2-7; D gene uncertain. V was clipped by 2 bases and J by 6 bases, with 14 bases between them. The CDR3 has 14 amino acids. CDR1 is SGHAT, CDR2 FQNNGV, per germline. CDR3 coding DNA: TGTGCCAGCAGCTTACGCGTGGGTTTCGGCGAGCAGTACGTC. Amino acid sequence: CASSLRVGFGEQYV.

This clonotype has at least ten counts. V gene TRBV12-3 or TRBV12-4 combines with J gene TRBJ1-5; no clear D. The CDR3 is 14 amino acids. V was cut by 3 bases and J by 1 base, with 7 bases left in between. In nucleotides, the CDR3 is TGTGCCAGCAGTTTCACGGGGAGCAATCAGCCCCAGCATTTT. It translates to CASSFTGSNQPQHF.

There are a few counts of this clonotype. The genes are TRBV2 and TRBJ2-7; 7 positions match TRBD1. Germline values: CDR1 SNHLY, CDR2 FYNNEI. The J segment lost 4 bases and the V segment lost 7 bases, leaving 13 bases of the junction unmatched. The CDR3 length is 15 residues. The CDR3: CASIADRVAQYEQYV. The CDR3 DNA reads TGTGCCAGCATTGCCGACAGGGTGGCCCAATACGAGCAGTACGTC.

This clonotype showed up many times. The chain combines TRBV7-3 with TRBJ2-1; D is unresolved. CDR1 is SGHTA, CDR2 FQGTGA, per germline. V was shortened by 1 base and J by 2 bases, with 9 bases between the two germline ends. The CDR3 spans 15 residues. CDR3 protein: CASSLRRNTYNEQFF. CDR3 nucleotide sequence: TGTGCCAGCAGCTTAAGGCGGAATACCTACAATGAGCAGTTCTTC. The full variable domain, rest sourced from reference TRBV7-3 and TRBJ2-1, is GAGVSQTPSNKVTEKGKYVELRCDPISGHTALYWYRQSLGQGPEFLIYFQGTGAADDSGLPNDRFFAVRPEGSVSTLKIQRTERGDSAVYLCASSLRRNTYNEQFFGPGTRLTVL.

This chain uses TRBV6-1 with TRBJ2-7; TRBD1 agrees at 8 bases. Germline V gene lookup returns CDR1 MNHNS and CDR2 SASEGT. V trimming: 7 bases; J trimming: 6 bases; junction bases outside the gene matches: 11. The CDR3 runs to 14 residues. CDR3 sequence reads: CASIRTGRTGEQYV. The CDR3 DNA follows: TGTGCCAGCATTCGGACAGGGCGGACGGGCGAGCAGTACGTC.